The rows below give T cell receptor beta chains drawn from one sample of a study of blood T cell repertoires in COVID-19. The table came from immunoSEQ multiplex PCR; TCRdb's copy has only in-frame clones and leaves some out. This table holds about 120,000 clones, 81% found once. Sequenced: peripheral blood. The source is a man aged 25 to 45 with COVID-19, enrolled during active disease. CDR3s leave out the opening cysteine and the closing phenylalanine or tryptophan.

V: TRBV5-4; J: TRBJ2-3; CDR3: ASSFRGQGARTDTQY
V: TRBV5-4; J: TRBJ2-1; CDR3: ASSSTSRSSYNEQF
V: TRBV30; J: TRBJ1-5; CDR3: AWSVGDNQPQH
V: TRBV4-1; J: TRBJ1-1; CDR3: ASSYRQGRNTEAF
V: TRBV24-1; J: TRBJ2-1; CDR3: ATSAGTDLNEQF
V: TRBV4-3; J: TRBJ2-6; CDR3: ASSREGRGAYSGANVLT
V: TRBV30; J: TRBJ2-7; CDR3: AWSVGLAMNEQY
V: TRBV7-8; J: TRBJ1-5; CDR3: ASSLAARGNQPQH
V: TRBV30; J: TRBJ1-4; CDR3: AWNPGQNEKLF
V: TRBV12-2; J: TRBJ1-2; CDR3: ASRLDRDRAGGYT
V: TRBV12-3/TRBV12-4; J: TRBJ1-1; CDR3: ASSHYLNTEAF
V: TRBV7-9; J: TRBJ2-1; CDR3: ASSLALRDKNEQF
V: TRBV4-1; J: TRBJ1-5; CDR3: ASSQAGGGNQPQH
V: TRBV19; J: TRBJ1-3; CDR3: ASSGHLSGNTIY
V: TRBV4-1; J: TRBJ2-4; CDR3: ASSIGRTGN
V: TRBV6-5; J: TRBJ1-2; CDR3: ASSMDREGGYT
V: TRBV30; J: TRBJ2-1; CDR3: AWSVGRTSGNEQF
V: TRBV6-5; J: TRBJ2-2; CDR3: ASKGQGAAGELF
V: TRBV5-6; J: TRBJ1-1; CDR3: ASSLGAGVRNTEAF
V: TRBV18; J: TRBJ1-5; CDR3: ASSPSAGANRPQH
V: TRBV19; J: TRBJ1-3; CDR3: ASSFERTGNTIY
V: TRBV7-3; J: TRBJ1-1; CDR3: ASSLGGLNTEAF
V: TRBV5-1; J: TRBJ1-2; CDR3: ASSLVQGLGYGYT
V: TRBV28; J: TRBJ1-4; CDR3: ASSLYQAATPKLF
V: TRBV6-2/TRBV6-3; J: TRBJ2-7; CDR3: ASSSTPGTIWGEQY
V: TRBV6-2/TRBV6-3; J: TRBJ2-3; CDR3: ASSYKRNTDTQY
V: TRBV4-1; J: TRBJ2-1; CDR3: ASSQGSFGRVYNEQF
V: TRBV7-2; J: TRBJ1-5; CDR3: ASSLWTDRNQPQH
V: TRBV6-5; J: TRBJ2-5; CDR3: ASSYSGLAGAETQY
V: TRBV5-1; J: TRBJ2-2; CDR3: ASSPDSSAGELF
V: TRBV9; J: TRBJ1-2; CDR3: ASSVASGQGDYGYT
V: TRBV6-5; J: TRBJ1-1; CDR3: ASKGAPKGIEAF
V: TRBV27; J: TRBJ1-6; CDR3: ASSPLMRARVVSYNSPLH
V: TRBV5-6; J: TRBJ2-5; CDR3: ASSLLPGQSQETQY
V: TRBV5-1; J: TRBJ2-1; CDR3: ASRLGLAARNEQF
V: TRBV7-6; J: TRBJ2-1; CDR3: ASSPPDYNEQF
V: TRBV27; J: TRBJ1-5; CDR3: ASSPLGQGHISSNQPQH
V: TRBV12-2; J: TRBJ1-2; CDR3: ASRLAGQGGYT
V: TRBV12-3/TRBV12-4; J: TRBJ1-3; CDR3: ASRDSGNTIY
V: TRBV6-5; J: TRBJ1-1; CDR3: ASSYRGEAGTEAF
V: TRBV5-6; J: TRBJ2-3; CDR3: ASSVTLAGMSDTQY
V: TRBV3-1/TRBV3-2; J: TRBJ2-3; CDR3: ASSPTVDRVDTQY
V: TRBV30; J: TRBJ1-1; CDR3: AWRRDSEAF
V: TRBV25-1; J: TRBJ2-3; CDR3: ASSGLQGTADTQY
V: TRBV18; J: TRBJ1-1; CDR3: ASSPGLTTEAF
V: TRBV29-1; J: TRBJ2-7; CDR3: SVMGQGGNYEQY
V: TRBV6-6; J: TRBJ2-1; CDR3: ASGNRGTHNEQF
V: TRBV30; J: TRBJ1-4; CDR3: AWGEAQGFPEKLF
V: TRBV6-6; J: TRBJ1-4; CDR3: ASSSRGTNEKLF
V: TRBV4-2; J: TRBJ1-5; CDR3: ASSQDRQAHQPQH
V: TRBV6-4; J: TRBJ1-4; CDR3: ASSDSDSSGGEKLF
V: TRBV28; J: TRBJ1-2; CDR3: ASSGPQNYGYT
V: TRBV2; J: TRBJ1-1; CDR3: ASSVGGSKGAF
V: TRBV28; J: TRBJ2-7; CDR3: ASSLWTGSSYEQY
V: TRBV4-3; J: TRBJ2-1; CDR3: ASSQEVVGLREQF